Listed here are 14 T cell receptor beta chains from one sample, sequenced in a study of OX40 agonist ivuxolimab in advanced cancers. Sequencing used immunoSEQ multiplex PCR; TCRdb keeps in-frame clones, though not all of them. The sample holds about 77,000 clones, more than 70% seen once. The material sequenced was CD4+ or CD8+ T cells sorted from blood, taken in a trial of the OX40 agonist ivuxolimab. Receptor source: an adult with an advanced solid tumor such as melanoma, head and neck, liver or kidney cancer.

Regarding this clone: Other DNA sequences in the sample encode the same CDR3. This chain uses TRBV2 with TRBJ1-2; 7 bases match TRBD1. The V gene end was trimmed by 6 bases and the J gene end by 5 bases; junction bases not matched to a gene: 6. This CDR3 comprises 13 residues. From germline, CDR1 is SNHLY and CDR2 FYNNEI. CDR3 nucleotides: TGTGCCAGCAGCGAGACAGGGAATTATGGCTACACCTTC. Encoded protein: CASSETGNYGYTF.

This rearrangement joins TRBV7-2 to TRBJ2-3, with TRBD2 matching over 9 bases. V lost 3 bases, J lost 2 bases, and 6 bases stayed unmatched. Looked up from germline, CDR1 is SGHTA and CDR2 is FQGNSA. The CDR3 totals 16 residues. DNA for the CDR3: TGTGCCAGCAGCTTTTTGGGGACTAGCCTCACAGATACGCAGTATTTT. As protein: CASSFLGTSLTDTQYF.

A note on this clone: Other DNA sequences within the sample encode an identical CDR3. The genes are TRBV7-2 and TRBJ2-7; a weak D match, TRBD1 (5 bases). The CDR3 spans 13 residues. The ends were cut back, 2 bases at V and 4 bases at J, with 9 bases in the middle. Germline V gene sequence: CDR1 SGHTA, CDR2 FQGNSA. Here the CDR3 reads CASSLQGGYEQYF. In DNA form, the CDR3 reads TGTGCCAGCAGCTTACAGGGTGGGTACGAGCAGTACTTC. Full variable domain (outside the CDR3, taken from reference TRBV7-2 and TRBJ2-7): GAGVSQSPSNKVTEKGKDVELRCDPISGHTALYWYRQSLGQGLEFLIYFQGNSAPDKSGLPSDRFSAERTGGSVSTLTIQRTQQEDSAVYLCASSLQGGYEQYFGPGTRLTVT.

The CDR3 sequence: CASSLTTGGESPLHF. The CDR3 DNA sequence: TGTGCCAGCTCTCTCACTACAGGGGGAGAATCACCCCTCCACTTT. The chain couples TRBV18 to TRBJ1-6, with 8 positions matching TRBD1. The germline V gene has CDR1 KGHSH and CDR2 LQKENI. The CDR3 covers 15 residues. V trimming: 6 bases; J trimming: 10 bases; junction bases outside the gene matches: 11.

V is TRBV27 and J is TRBJ2-5; TRBD1 might be the D (5 bases). Deletions cut 5 bases from V and 6 bases from J, with 13 bases between. There are 13 residues in the CDR3. Germline CDR1 MNHEY, CDR2 SMNVEV (reference sequence). The CDR3 spells CASSPTVWQTQYF. CDR3 coding DNA: TGTGCCAGCAGTCCGACAGTTTGGCAGACCCAGTACTTC.

This chain links TRBV11-3 with TRBJ2-2; D not resolved. The length of the CDR3 is 15 residues. Germline V gene sequence: CDR1 SGHNT, CDR2 YENEEA. V lost 0 bases and J 0 bases, leaving 5 bases between the germline ends. For the CDR3, the DNA is TGTGCCAGCAGCTTAGATGGGGCGAACACCGGGGAGCTGTTTTTT. Translated: CASSLDGANTGELFF.

The J gene is TRBJ2-2, the V gene TRBV11-2; D possibly uses TRBD1 or TRBD2 (5 bases each). The CDR3 is made up of 16 amino acids. The germline CDR1 and CDR2 sequences are SGHAT and FQNNGV. The germline V and J ends were trimmed by 5 bases and 2 bases, with 15 bases remaining between them. CDR3 sequence reads: CASSVPGPSNTGELFF. CDR3 nucleotide sequence: TGTGCCAGCAGCGTCCCGGGACCGAGTAACACCGGGGAGCTGTTTTTT.

This chain uses TRBV10-3 with TRBJ1-3, with no clear D. Trimming took 3 bases from V and 4 from J, leaving 10 bases between them. This CDR3 has 14 amino acids. Germline CDR1 and CDR2: ENHRY and SYGVKD. This chain's CDR3 is CAISEDTAGNTIYF. The CDR3 DNA reads TGTGCCATCAGTGAAGATACAGCCGGAAACACCATATATTTT.

The J gene is TRBJ1-5, the V gene TRBV2; perhaps TRBD1 as D (5 bases). Trimming took 5 bases from V and 2 from J, leaving 16 bases between them. This CDR3 contains 16 residues. The germline V gene encodes CDR1 SNHLY and CDR2 FYNNEI. The CDR3 region is CASSPRSAGRNQPQHF. Written as DNA, the CDR3 is TGTGCCAGCAGTCCTAGAAGTGCGGGGCGCAATCAGCCCCAGCATTTT.

The chain links TRBV19 to TRBJ1-4; 9 bases are shared with TRBD1. CDR1 is LNHDA, CDR2 SQIVND, per germline (reference sequence). The length of the CDR3 is 14 residues. Losses at the gene ends were 6 bases for V and 8 bases for J; bases not matched to a gene: 7. The DNA for the CDR3 is TGTGCCAGTAGCTGGGACAGGGTGGGCGAAAAACTGTTTTTT. This sequence encodes CASSWDRVGEKLFF.

This clone came up a few times. V is TRBV11-3 and J is TRBJ2-5; D not resolved. Germline V gives CDR1 SGHNT, CDR2 YENEEA. V lost 5 bases to trimming and J lost 2 bases, with 15 bases between them. This CDR3 spans 15 amino acids. Written as DNA, the CDR3 is TGTGCCAGCAGCGTATATGGCCGAGGACAAGAGACCCAGTACTTC. Translated: CASSVYGRGQETQYF.

This clone appeared a few times. The chain couples TRBV30 to TRBJ1-5; D unresolved. The germline V and J ends were trimmed by 0 bases and 4 bases, with 7 bases remaining between them. Per germline, CDR1 GTSNPN and CDR2 SVGIG (reference sequence). CDR3 size: 13 residues. The CDR3 DNA follows: TGTGCCTGGAGTGTACAACCTAATCAGCCCCAGCATTTT. Residues: CAWSVQPNQPQHF.

This clone has just one count. V and J are TRBV11-3 and TRBJ2-7; D is unresolved. Germline V gene lookup returns CDR1 SGHNT and CDR2 YENEEA. V lost 3 bases and J 1 base, leaving 19 bases between the germline ends. There are 17 residues in the CDR3. The CDR3 here is CASSLLFYVGRSYEQYF. The DNA for the CDR3 is TGTGCCAGCAGCTTGCTATTTTACGTCGGGCGGTCCTACGAGCAGTACTTC. The variable domain in full, with the rest retrieved from reference TRBV11-3 and TRBJ2-7, is EAGVVQSPRYKIIEKKQPVAFWCNPISGHNTLYWYLQNLGQGPELLIRYENEEAVDDSQLPKDRFSAERLKGVDSTLKIQPAELGDSAVYLCASSLLFYVGRSYEQYFGPGTRLTVT.

The rearrangement joins TRBV11-3 to TRBJ1-2; D not certain. The CDR3 contains 14 residues. V was trimmed by 0 bases and J by 5 bases, leaving 10 bases between them. CDR1 SGHNT and CDR2 YENEEA come from the germline V gene. CDR3 residues: CASSLEDTGYGYTF. CDR3 in DNA: TGTGCCAGCAGCTTAGAAGACACCGGGTATGGCTACACCTTC. Full variable domain (missing parts from reference TRBV11-3 and TRBJ1-2): EAGVVQSPRYKIIEKKQPVAFWCNPISGHNTLYWYLQNLGQGPELLIRYENEEAVDDSQLPKDRFSAERLKGVDSTLKIQPAELGDSAVYLCASSLEDTGYGYTFGSGTRLTVV.